The 5 T cell receptor beta chains reported below all come from one sample, sequenced in a study of T cell repertoires in cytomegalovirus infection. MiXCR was run by TCRdb on the reads, yielding one entry per CDR3 protein. Altogether 35,000 or so distinct CDR3 sequences are present, approximately 52% being singletons, with the ten largest covering over 75%. The antigens these receptors bind are not known. Sample: CD8+ T cells from cultured PBMCs, taken from culture after CMV antigen stimulation. These receptors were collected from a human donor in good health (CMV status not recorded). Some clones in this sample may be carry-over from other donors' samples.

Only a few counts were recorded for this clonotype. This chain joins TRBV7-2 and TRBJ2-7; 11 bases fit TRBD2. The V gene's germline CDR1 is SGHTA and CDR2 FQGNSA. The CDR3 extends over 15 amino acids. The trim removed 8 bases at V and 7 bases at J, leaving 13 bases unmatched. Here the CDR3 reads CASSQEGLAVTEQYF. The CDR3 region has the DNA TGTGCCAGCTCCCAAGAGGGACTAGCGGTTACGGAGCAGTACTTC. Filled out from reference TRBV7-2 and TRBJ2-7, the complete variable domain reads GAGVSQSPSNKVTEKGKDVELRCDPISGHTALYWYRQSLGQGLEFLIYFQGNSAPDKSGLPSDRFSAERTGGSVSTLTIQRTQQEDSAVYLCASSQEGLAVTEQYFGPGTRLTVT.

The table lists this clonotype with a few counts. This chain connects TRBV12-3 or TRBV12-4 to TRBJ1-6; D unresolved. V dropped 1 base and J dropped 4 bases, with 8 bases sitting between them. The CDR3 totals 15 residues. The CDR3 DNA reads TGTGCCAGCAGTTTAGACAGTTTATATAATTCACCCCTCCACTTT. It is translated as CASSLDSLYNSPLHF.

The rearrangement uses TRBV5-5 and TRBJ1-5; perhaps TRBD1 as D (5 bases). The CDR3 sequence is 16 residues long. Germline lookup yields CDR1 SGHKS and CDR2 YYEKEE (reference sequence). With 0 bases removed from V and 2 bases from J, the gap between germline ends came to 12 bases. DNA of the CDR3: TGTGCCAGCAGCTTGGCCCGGCAGGGTGGCAATCAGCCCCAGCATTTT. It is translated as CASSLARQGGNQPQHF. Supplemented by reference TRBV5-5 and TRBJ1-5, the full variable domain reads DAGVTQSPTHLIKTRGQQVTLRCSPISGHKSVSWYQQVLGQGPQFIFQYYEKEERGRGNFPDRFSARQFPNYSSELNVNALLLGDSALYLCASSLARQGGNQPQHFGDGTRLSIL.

The chain employs TRBV19 and TRBJ1-5, with a tentative D call TRBD1 (6 bases). The CDR3 sequence is 12 residues long. CDR1 is LNHDA, CDR2 SQIVND, per germline (reference sequence). V gave up 9 bases and J gave up 7 bases, with 13 bases separating them. CDR3 residues: CASQGNEQPQHF. DNA of the CDR3: TGTGCCAGCCAGGGGAACGAGCAGCCCCAGCATTTT.

This clonotype was picked up a small number of times. The chain combines TRBV29-1 with TRBJ1-2, with 7 bases matching TRBD1. The CDR3 contains 14 residues. Germline CDR1 and CDR2: SQVTM and ANQGSEA. J gave up 1 base and V 6 bases, and 8 bases lay outside the gene matches. The CDR3 loop is CSVTGQGGNYGYTF. The CDR3 DNA reads TGCAGCGTCACGGGCCAGGGGGGTAACTATGGCTACACCTTC.